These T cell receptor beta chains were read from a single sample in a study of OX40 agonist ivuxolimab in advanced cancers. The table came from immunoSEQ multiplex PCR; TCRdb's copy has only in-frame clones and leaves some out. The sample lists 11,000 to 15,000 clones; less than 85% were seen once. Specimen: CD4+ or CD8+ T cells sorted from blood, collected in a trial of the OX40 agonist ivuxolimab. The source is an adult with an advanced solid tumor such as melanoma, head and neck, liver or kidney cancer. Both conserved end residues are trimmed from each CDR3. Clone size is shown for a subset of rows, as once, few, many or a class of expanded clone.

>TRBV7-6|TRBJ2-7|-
ASSPDRGTYEQY
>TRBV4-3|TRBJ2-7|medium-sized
ASSQVRTLSYEQY
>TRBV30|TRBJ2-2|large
AWSVAQGEGTGELF
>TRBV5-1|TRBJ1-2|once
ASSLDDSNYGYT
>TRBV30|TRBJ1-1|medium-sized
AWSAAQGNTEAF
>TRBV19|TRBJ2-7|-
ASSMTAGGLYEQY
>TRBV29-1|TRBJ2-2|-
SVELGFWELF
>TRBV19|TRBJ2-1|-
ASSMRWDHYNEQF
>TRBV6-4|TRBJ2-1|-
ASRPEPAGYNEQF
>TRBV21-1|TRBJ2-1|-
ASSKQGGEREGLMDNEQF
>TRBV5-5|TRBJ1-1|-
ASSLRPPEVAF
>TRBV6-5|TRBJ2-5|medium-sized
ASSYLGEETQY
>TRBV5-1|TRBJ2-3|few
ASSTTSPTDTQY